This T cell receptor beta chain appears in the sequencing data of a study of blood T cells in healthy people across ages. Across the study: About one barcoded beta molecule per two T cells came from capture by template switching.

PCR was performed a second time for about 7 to 11 cycles using a sample-barcoded 5' primer and a J-beta primer mix. Tags on each cDNA molecule came from a template-switch adaptor with 12 random nucleotides. From the 5' RACE reads, TCRdb called clonotypes with MiXCR, one entry per CDR3 protein. The data hold 1.6 million or so distinct CDR3 sequences, with about 31% observed a single time. CDR3 length equals 15 residues. Per germline, CDR1 DFQATT and CDR2 SNEGSKA (reference sequence). V shed 6 bases and J 0 bases; nucleotides not matched to a gene: 4. The study, taken as a whole, reports: Because donor CMV status was unknown, expanded clonotype changes were possibly confounded. PBMCs that were unsorted prevented a conclusive naive versus antigen-experienced comparison.

Note on this clonotype: The antigen is unknown.

The receptor comes from a woman in her thirties in good health. The sequenced sample was blood. The rearrangement joins TRBV20-1 to TRBJ1-6, with TRBD1 matching over 8 bases. The DNA of the CDR3 is TGCAGTGCCTGGGACAGGAGCTCCTATAATTCACCCCTCCACTTT. It specifies CSAWDRSSYNSPLHF.